The present entry profiles one T cell receptor (beta chain) with its context. No antigen is known for it. No DNA is given; TCRdb re-called the 5' RACE reads and lists each CDR3 protein once. The ten top clones account for approximately 7.4%, within a sample of 80,000 or so distinct CDR3 sequences. These data originate in a study of monozygotic twins with inflammatory bowel disease. Whole-study findings and limits: Healthy co-twins showed greater TCRbeta diversity (inverse Simpson) than IBD patients. Ultimately, a single strong signal or clonotype associated with IBD was not supported.

This CDR3 region has 15 residues. Looked up from germline, CDR1 is LNHDA and CDR2 is SQIVND (reference sequence). The gene calls are TRBV19 and TRBJ2-2; absent DNA, TCRdb's TRBD1 call cannot be checked. The sample was blood. The clonotype originates from a human donor with ulcerative colitis or Crohn's disease, or a healthy co-twin of an affected twin (not recorded which). CDR3 sequence reads: CASRIGQTNTGELFF.